This TCR beta chain was documented in a study of human T cells and chemical hapten exposure. At least ten counts were recorded for this clonotype. TCRdb independently ran MiXCR on the RACE reads; one entry per CDR3 protein. This sample carries about 380,000 distinct CDR3 sequences, about 6% of them seen once, and the ten largest clones take roughly 5.4%. The time point was: patch test 2, 6 weeks after DPC sensitization. Noted treatment: therapeutic diphenylcyclopropenone sensitization with weekly scalp DPC. The germline V and J ends were trimmed by 0 bases and 5 bases, with 5 bases remaining between them. CDR1 is MNHEY, CDR2 SMNVEV, per germline (reference sequence). The CDR3 extends over 13 amino acids.

Material: whole blood, obtained in connection with sensitization to the hapten diphenylcyclopropenone (DPC). The source is a woman aged 18-29 years with alopecia areata. Some clones in this sample may be carry-over from other donors' samples. The chain carries TRBV27 and TRBJ1-5; the D is unclear. CDR3 in DNA: TGTGCCAGCAGTTTATCCCATTATCAGCCCCAGCATTTT. It yields the protein CASSLSHYQPQHF.